These 13 T cell receptor beta chains came from one sample sequenced in a study of read filtering for tumor transcriptome and immune sequencing. The library was built from about 370 ng RNA with molecular barcoded adaptors for alpha/delta and beta/gamma chains. TCRdb redid the calling of the reads with MiXCR, one entry per CDR3 protein. Seen here are roughly 130,000 distinct CDR3 sequences, roughly 13% observed once, and the top ten hold about 11%. The sample comprised a population of CD138-negative cells sorted from bone marrow. These receptors all stem from a donor over 35 with multiple myeloma.

The table lists this clonotype with many counts. The V and J genes are TRBV7-3 and TRBJ2-1; TRBD1 or TRBD2 may be the D gene (5 bases each). Germline lookup yields CDR1 SGHTA and CDR2 FQGTGA. This CDR3 comprises 13 residues. The V end was cut by 4 bases, the J end by 12 bases, with 16 bases between. CDR3 residues: CASSWGSGLGQFF. CDR3 nucleotide sequence: TGTGCCAGCAGCTGGGGGTCCGGATTGGGGCAGTTCTTC.

In this sample, this clonotype turned up a few times. The chain recombines TRBV12-3 or TRBV12-4 with TRBJ2-5, with no clear D. The CDR3 is 13 residues long. V was shortened by 6 bases and J by 3 bases, with 11 bases between the two germline ends. The CDR3 region is CASSIADKETQYF. The CDR3 nucleotides are TGTGCCAGCAGCATAGCTGATAAAGAGACCCAGTACTTC.

In its sample, this clonotype was seen many times. This chain uses TRBV10-3 with TRBJ2-2; 10 nucleotides agree with TRBD2. The trim removed 4 bases at V and 4 bases at J, leaving 12 bases unmatched. This CDR3 comprises 18 residues. Germline CDR1 ENHRY, CDR2 SYGVKD. CDR3 amino acids: CAISGGAGGPKGTGELFF. Written as DNA, the CDR3 is TGTGCCATCAGTGGGGGAGCGGGAGGGCCCAAGGGCACCGGGGAGCTGTTTTTT.

Notes on this clonotype: This clone may be a read error of a much larger clone one base away. The J gene is TRBJ1-1, the V gene TRBV7-2; the D is unclear. CDR3 length equals 15 residues. CDR1 SGHTA and CDR2 FQGNSA come from the germline V gene. V was shortened by 1 base and J by 1 base, with 10 bases between the two germline ends. DNA of the CDR3: TGTGCCAGCAGCTTAGGTCCAGGACGGAACACTGAAGCTTTCTTT. Protein: CASSLGPGRNTEAFF.

Points on this clonotype: This clone may be a read error of a much larger clone one base away. J is TRBJ2-7 and V is TRBV18; either TRBD1 or TRBD2 may fit D (5 bases each). CDR1 KGHSH and CDR2 LQKENI come from the germline V gene. There are 14 residues in the CDR3. The chain's CDR3 is CASTPPGQSYEQYF. The CDR3 DNA follows: TGTGCCAGCACACCACCGGGGCAGTCCTACGAGCAGTACTTC.

In regard to this clonotype: Being one base from a much bigger clone, this may be a read error. V is TRBV7-2 and J is TRBJ1-4; a weak D match, TRBD1 (5 bases). Per germline, CDR1 SGHTA and CDR2 FQGNSA. There are 14 residues in the CDR3. CDR3 bases: TGTGCCAGCAGCTCGGGACTCCGGGCCGATACGCGGTATTTT. Translating gives CASSSGLRADTRYF.

The sample holds many counts of this clonotype. V and J are TRBV12-3 or TRBV12-4 and TRBJ2-5; 8 bases are shared with TRBD2. The CDR3 length is 15 residues. Losses at the gene ends were 0 bases for V and 3 bases for J; bases not matched to a gene: 3. The CDR3 nucleotides are TGTGCCAGCAGTTTAGCGCAGACTAGCGAAGAGACCCAGTACTTC. Translating gives CASSLAQTSEETQYF.

The chain recombines TRBV12-3 or TRBV12-4 with TRBJ2-5, with 9 bases lining up with TRBD2. This CDR3 region has 13 residues. J gave up 5 bases and V 6 bases, and 4 bases lay outside the gene matches. CDR3: CASRPSGMETQYF. The DNA for the CDR3 is TGTGCCAGCAGGCCTAGCGGGATGGAGACCCAGTACTTC.

This clonotype was seen at least ten times. The chain employs TRBV18 and TRBJ2-3, with TRBD2 matching over 11 bases. The V and J ends lost 3 bases and 1 base, in that order; junction bases with no gene match: 3. The CDR3 has 16 amino acids. Germline CDR1 KGHSH, CDR2 LQKENI. The CDR3 sequence: CASSPALAGGTDTQYF. The CDR3 DNA reads TGTGCCAGCTCACCGGCACTAGCGGGGGGCACAGATACGCAGTATTTT.

The V and J genes are TRBV7-9 and TRBJ2-7; D uncertain. This CDR3 has 13 amino acids. Looked up from germline, CDR1 is SEHNR and CDR2 is FQNEAQ (reference sequence). V was pared by 5 bases and J by 9 bases, with 17 bases between. This chain's CDR3 is CASSPARPARQYF. CDR3 DNA sequence: TGTGCCAGCAGCCCAGCTCGTCCAGCCCGGCAGTACTTC.

This clonotype was detected ten times or more. The chain carries TRBV29-1 and TRBJ1-6; D not certain. The CDR3 runs 15 residues. Germline V gene data show CDR1 as SQVTM and CDR2 as ANQGSEA. The germline V and J ends were trimmed by 1 base and 9 bases, with 16 bases remaining between them. Here the CDR3 reads CSVEGAGNAFSPLHF. DNA for the CDR3: TGCAGCGTTGAAGGGGCAGGAAATGCATTTTCACCCCTCCACTTT.

This clonotype was observed a handful of times. This chain connects TRBV19 to TRBJ2-2, with D possibly matching TRBD1 (6 bases). The V gene's germline CDR1 is LNHDA and CDR2 SQIVND (reference sequence). The CDR3 is made up of 15 amino acids. With 10 bases removed from V and 6 bases from J, the gap between germline ends came to 21 bases. CDR3 residues: CATSRDTDDSGELFF. CDR3 bases: TGTGCCACCTCTAGGGACACCGACGACTCCGGGGAGCTGTTTTTT. The variable domain in full, completed from reference TRBV19 and TRBJ2-2, reads DGGITQSPKYLFRKEGQNVTLSCEQNLNHDAMYWYRQDPGQGLRLIYYSQIVNDFQKGDIAEGYSVSREKKESFPLTVTSAQKNPTAFYLCATSRDTDDSGELFFGEGSRLTVL.

Ten or more counts support this clonotype. The chain recombines TRBV5-1 with TRBJ2-5, with 10 nucleotides matching TRBD2. CDR1 is SGHRS, CDR2 YFSETQ, per germline. The CDR3 has 17 amino acids. The J segment lost 5 bases and the V segment lost 1 base, leaving 11 bases of the junction unmatched. Here the CDR3 DNA reads TGCGCCAGCAGCTTGAGGACCTTAGCGGGAGGTGGTGAGACCCAGTACTTC. This gives the protein CASSLRTLAGGGETQYF.